Below, one T cell receptor beta chain is given with its context. Its antigen is unidentified. The sample originates from a study of OX40 agonist ivuxolimab in advanced cancers. Study-level findings and limits: People who partly responded at 0.1-3.0 mg/kg had some of the least clonal expansion seen.

Libraries were prepared by immunoSEQ multiplex PCR; TCRdb keeps only in-frame clonotypes and omits some of them. The sample holds some 100,000 clones; approximately 90% are singletons and the top ten take about 1.9%. Cycle 7 day 1, cycle 4 day 1, and baseline were the timepoints at which blood was sampled. The CDR3 length is 13 residues. With 3 bases removed from V and 3 bases from J, the gap between germline ends came to 8 bases. Germline V gene lookup returns CDR1 LNHDA and CDR2 SQIVND (reference sequence). The source is an adult with an advanced solid tumor such as melanoma, head and neck, liver or kidney cancer. The sequencing here drew on CD4+ or CD8+ T cells sorted from blood, taken in a trial of the OX40 agonist ivuxolimab. The V call is TRBV19, the J call TRBJ1-1; a weak D match, TRBD1 (5 bases). CDR3 sequence (DNA): TGTGCCAGTAGTATTGGGGACGACACTGAAGCTTTCTTT. Translating it yields CASSIGDDTEAFF.